The clone carrying this TCR beta chain was recorded only once. TCRdb processed the PCR reads anew with MiXCR; each CDR3 protein has one entry. The sample lists roughly 3,200 distinct CDR3 sequences, approximately 60% occurring once. This entry belongs to a study of CD4 and CD8 cells across lung adenocarcinoma regions. The receptor was isolated from a female donor with lung adenocarcinoma. The CD4 and CD8 labels of this study may be unreliable. The material sequenced was CD8+ T cells from the margin of a lung tumor.

CDR3 region: CASTGGPLDSGEQYF. DNA for the CDR3: TGCGCCAGCACCGGGGGGCCCCTCGACTCGGGCGAGCAGTACTTC. The chain uses TRBV23-1 and TRBJ2-5; TRBD2 is a possible D gene (7 bases). The better agreement between TRBJ2-7 and the DNA end casts doubt on the J call. TRBV23-1 is filed as an ORF, its function uncertain. The CDR3 sequence is 15 residues long.